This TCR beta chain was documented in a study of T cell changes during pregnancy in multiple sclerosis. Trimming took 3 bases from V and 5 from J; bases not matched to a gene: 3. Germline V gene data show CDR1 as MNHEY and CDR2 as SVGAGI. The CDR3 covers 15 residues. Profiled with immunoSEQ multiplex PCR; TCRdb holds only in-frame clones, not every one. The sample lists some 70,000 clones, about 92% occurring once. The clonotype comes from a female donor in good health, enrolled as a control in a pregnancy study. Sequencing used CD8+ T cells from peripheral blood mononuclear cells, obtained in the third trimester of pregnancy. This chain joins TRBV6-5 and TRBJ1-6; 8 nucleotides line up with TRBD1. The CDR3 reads CASSYGGQDNSPLHF. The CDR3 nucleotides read TGTGCCAGCAGTTATGGGGGACAGGATAATTCACCCCTCCACTTT.